Here is one T cell receptor beta chain with its context. The data originate from a study of shared clonotypes between healthy human individuals. At the level of the study: Per donor, three plates held CD4 naive cells, three held CD4 memory, two held CD8 naive and one held CD8 memory.

TCRdb's copy holds only in-frame clones and misses some; the assay was immunoSEQ multiplex PCR. The sample yields over a million clones, over 95% seen once. The sequenced sample consisted of naive CD4+ T cells sorted from blood. As for subset: CD45RA+ positively selected. This clonotype was sampled from a young man in good health.

Written as DNA, the CDR3 is TGTGCCAGCTCACCTCCAGCGAGCGCAGATACGCAGTATTTT. The encoded protein is CASSPPASADTQYF. This rearrangement joins TRBV18 to TRBJ2-3, with no clear D. The V end was cut by 3 bases, the J end by 4 bases, with 11 bases between. Germline V gene sequence: CDR1 KGHSH, CDR2 LQKENI. CDR3 length: 14 amino acids.